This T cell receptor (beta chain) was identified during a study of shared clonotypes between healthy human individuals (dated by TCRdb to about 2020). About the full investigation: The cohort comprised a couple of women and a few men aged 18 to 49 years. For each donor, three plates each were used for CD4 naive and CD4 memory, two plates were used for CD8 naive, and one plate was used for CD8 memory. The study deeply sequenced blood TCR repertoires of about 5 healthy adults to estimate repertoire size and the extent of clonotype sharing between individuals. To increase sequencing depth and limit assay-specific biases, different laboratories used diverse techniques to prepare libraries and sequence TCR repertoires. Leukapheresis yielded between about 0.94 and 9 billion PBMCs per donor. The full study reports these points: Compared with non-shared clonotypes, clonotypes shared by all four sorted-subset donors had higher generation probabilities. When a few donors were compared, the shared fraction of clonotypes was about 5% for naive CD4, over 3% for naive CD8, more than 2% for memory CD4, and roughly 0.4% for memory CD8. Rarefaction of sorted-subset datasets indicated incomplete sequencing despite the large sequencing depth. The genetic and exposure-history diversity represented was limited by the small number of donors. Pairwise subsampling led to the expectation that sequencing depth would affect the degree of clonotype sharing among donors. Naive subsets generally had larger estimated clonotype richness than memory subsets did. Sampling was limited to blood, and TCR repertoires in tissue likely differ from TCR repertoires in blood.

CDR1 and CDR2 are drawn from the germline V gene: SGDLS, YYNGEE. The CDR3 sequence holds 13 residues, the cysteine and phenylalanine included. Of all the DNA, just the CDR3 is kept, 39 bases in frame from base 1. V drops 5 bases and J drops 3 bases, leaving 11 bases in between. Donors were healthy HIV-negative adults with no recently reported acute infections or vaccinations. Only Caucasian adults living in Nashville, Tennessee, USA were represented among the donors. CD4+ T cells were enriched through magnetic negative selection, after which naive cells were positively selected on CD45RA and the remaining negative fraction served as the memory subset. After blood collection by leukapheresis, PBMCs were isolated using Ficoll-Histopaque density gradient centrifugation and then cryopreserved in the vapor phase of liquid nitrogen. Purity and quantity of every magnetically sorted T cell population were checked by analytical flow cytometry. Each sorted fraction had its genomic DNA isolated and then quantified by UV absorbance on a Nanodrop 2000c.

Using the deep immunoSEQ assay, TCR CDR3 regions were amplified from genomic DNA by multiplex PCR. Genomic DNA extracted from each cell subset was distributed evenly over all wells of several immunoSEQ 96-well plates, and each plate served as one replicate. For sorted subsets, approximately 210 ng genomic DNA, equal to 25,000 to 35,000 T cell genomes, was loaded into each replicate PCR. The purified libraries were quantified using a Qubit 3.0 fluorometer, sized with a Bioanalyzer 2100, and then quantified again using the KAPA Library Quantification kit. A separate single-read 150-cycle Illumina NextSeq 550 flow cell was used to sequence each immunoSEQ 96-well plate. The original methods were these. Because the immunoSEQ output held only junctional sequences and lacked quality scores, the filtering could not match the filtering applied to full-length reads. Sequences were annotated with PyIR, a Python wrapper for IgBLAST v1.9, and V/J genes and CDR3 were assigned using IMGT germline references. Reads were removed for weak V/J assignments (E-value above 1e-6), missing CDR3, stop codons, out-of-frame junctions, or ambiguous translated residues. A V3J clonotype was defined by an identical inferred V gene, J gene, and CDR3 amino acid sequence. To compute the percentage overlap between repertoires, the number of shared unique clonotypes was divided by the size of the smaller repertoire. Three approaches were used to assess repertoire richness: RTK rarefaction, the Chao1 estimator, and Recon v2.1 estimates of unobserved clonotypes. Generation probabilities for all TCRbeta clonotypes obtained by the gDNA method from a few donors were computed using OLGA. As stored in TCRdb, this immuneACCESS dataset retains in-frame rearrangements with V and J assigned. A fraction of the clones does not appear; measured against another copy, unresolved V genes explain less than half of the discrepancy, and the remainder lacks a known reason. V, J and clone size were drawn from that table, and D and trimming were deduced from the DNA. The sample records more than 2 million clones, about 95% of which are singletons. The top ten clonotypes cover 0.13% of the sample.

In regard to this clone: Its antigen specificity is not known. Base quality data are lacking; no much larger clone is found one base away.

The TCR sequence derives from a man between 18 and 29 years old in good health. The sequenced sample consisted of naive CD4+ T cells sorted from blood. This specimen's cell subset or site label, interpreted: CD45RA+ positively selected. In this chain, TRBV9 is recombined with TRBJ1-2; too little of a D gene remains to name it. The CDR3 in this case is CASSDGYDYGYTF. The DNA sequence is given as TGTGCCAGCAGTGACGGCTACGACTATGGCTACACCTTC.